A single TCR beta chain is shown here with its context. The antigen is unknown. CDR3 length: 15 amino acids. The germline V gene has CDR1 LGHNA and CDR2 YNFKEQ. The ends lost 3 bases at V and 4 bases at J; junction bases unmatched: 9. This record belongs to a study of identifying expanded T cells in peripheral blood. General study results and limits: Roughly two-week clone count variance significantly increased as total template count grew. Over two and four weeks, about 15 and 18 clones changed, versus 1.2 between replicates.

During the collection period, no donor immune events like infections were recorded. Method: immunoSEQ multiplex PCR; TCRdb's copy keeps in-frame clones and lacks some. The sample contains roughly 130,000 clones, 86% of which appear only once. The origin of this receptor is a person aged 18 to 75 in good health. This chain joins TRBV4-2 and TRBJ2-7; TRBD2 matches at 7 bases. The sequenced sample was blood. The DNA for the CDR3 is TGTGCCAGCAGCCAGGGAGGGACTACCACTTACGAGCAGTACTTC. Its translation: CASSQGGTTTYEQYF.